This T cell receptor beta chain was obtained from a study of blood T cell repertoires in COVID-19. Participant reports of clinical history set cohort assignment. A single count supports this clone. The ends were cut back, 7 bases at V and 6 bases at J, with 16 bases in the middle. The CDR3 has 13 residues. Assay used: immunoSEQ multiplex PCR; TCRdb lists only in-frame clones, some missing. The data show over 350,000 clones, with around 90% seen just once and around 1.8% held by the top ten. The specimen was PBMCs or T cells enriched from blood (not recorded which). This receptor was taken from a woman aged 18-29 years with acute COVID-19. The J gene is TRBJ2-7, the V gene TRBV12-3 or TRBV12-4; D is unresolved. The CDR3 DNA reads TGTGCCAGCACCCCCTCCGGTTCGGTCGAGCAGTACTTC. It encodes CASTPSGSVEQYF.